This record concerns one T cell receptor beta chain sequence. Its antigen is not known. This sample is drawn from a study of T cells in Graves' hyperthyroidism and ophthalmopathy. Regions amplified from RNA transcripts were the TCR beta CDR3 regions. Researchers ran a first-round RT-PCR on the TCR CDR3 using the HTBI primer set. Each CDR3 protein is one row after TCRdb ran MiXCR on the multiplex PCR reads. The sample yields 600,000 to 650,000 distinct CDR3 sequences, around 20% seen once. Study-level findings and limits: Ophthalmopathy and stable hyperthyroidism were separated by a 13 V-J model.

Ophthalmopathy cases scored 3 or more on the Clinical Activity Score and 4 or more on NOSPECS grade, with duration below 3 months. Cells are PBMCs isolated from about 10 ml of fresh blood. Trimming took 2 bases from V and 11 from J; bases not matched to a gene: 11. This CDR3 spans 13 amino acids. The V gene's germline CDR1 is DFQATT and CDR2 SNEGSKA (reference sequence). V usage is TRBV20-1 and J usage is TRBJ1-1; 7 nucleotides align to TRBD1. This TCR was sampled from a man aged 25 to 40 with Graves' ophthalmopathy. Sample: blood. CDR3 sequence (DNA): TGCAGTGCTAGATTTGGACAGGCTCGCTATGCTTTCTTT. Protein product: CSARFGQARYAFF.